This TCR beta chain originates from a study of beta chain features in type 1 diabetes (dated 2018 in TCRdb). About the full investigation: Mean age, gender distribution, total cell number and subset yield were not different between patients and healthy donors. A total of some 100,000,000 sorted cells were examined across all samples, and a strong correlation was observed between cell number per subset and RNA yield. Naive and central memory subsets were obtained from all 28 donors, but regulatory and stem cell-like memory subsets were isolated from only 8 patients and roughly eight healthy donors. The study compared TCRB repertoires of sorted circulating CD4+ T cell subsets between recently diagnosed type 1 diabetes patients and matched healthy donors.

Of note for this clone: What antigen it recognizes has not been identified. No much larger clone exists at a distance of one base, and base qualities are not known.

All of the isolated RNA was reverse transcribed with the High Capacity cDNA Reverse Transcription Kit, so expressed TCRB transcripts were sequenced. Deep immunoSEQ sequencing was applied to naive, central memory and regulatory T cell samples, giving an average of approximately 3.8 million total reads per sample. Sorted cells were lysed in RLT buffer, and RNA was extracted using DNase-treated RNeasy Micro or Mini kits according to cell number. To prevent cross-contamination, every cell subset was processed on its own, while patient and healthy donor samples were processed together. TCRB sequences were amplified from cDNA with the immunoSEQ multiplex PCR, producing 87-bp fragments spanning the CDR3 region. Sequencing of the amplicons was performed on the Illumina HiSeq platform. As for the original processing: PCR bias was computationally corrected using synthetic template baselines, reads within Hamming distance 2 were collapsed, and singletons that could not be merged were discarded. Reads were aligned against IMGT to assign V, D and J genes, CDR3 length and insertions or deletions at six rearrangement sites. Within each subset, clonotype counts were normalized to the number of sorted cells before true diversity and Gini coefficients were calculated with the tcR R package. Repertoire sharing was quantified using the overlap coefficient calculated on TCRB nucleotide sequences. As a proxy for the pre-selection repertoire, out-of-frame TCRB sequences from naive cells were analyzed. The source is immuneACCESS, and TCRdb retained only in-frame sequences with V and J called. Part of the clones is not carried over; for the studies checked, unresolved V genes explain less than half of this, and the remainder is unexplained. The V and J calls and clone size come from that table; D and trimming were worked out from the DNA. The sample table shows over 700,000 clones, and about a sixth are seen once. The top ten constitute about 0.025% of the sample.

Each donor gave one peripheral blood draw, approximately 110 mL on average, collected into heparinised tubes. Using a panel that included CD45RO, CCR7, CD25, CD127, CD95 and CD27, naive, central memory, regulatory and stem cell-like memory CD4+ T cells were sorted on a BD FACSAria II. Purity was above 98% for every sorted population. PBMCs were isolated right away by Lymphoprep density gradient centrifugation and were stained directly, without culture. So that batch effects would be minimized, each experiment stained and sorted samples in pairs, pairing one healthy donor with one patient. General study outcomes and caveats: A moderate but significant shortening of TCRB CDR3 length was observed in type 1 diabetes patients in all four CD4+ subsets. Shorter templates might be favored by PCR, yet because patient and control samples were amplified and corrected together, any such skew would affect both groups equally. Naive, central memory and regulatory TCRB repertoires appeared to be more alike among patients than among healthy donors. At VDJ recombination sites, patients with type 1 diabetes made fewer insertions and deleted more nucleotides, a pattern implying thymic rearrangement abnormalities. Because cDNA rather than genomic DNA was sequenced, highly expressing activated cells could have been over-represented, although no difference in activation and CD3 levels was found between groups. Only small numbers of individuals were included in the HLA sub-analyses, which left unresolved whether HLA type had any influence on TCRB rearrangement.

The germline V gene gives CDR1 as SGDLS and CDR2 as YYNGEE. V is cut by 4 bases and J by 1 base, and the space between the germline ends is 16 bases. From the cysteine through the phenylalanine, the CDR3 covers 16 amino acids. Only the CDR3 portion is preserved as DNA: 48 bases, with reading frame beginning at the first base. This TCR was sampled from a young woman in good health. Here the chain combines TRBV9 and TRBJ2-3; the D segment may tentatively be TRBD1 or TRBD2, each giving 6 matched bases. The specimen was naive CD4+ T cells from blood. The sample's cell subset or site label, decoded: true naive CD4+ T cells. The CDR3 has the sequence CASSSYPGGGTDTQYF. At the DNA level, the sequence is TGTGCCAGCAGCTCCTATCCCGGGGGCGGCACAGATACGCAGTATTTT.